This passage covers 9 T cell receptor beta chains from one sample sequenced in a study of OX40 agonist ivuxolimab in advanced cancers. The table came from immunoSEQ multiplex PCR; TCRdb's copy has only in-frame clones and leaves some out. Of 50,000 to 60,000 clones listed, around 87% are singletons. The sequencing here drew on CD4+ or CD8+ T cells sorted from blood, taken in a trial of the OX40 agonist ivuxolimab. The receptor set was obtained from an adult with an advanced solid tumor such as melanoma, head and neck, liver or kidney cancer.

This clone was seen a few times. The CDR3: CASSYSSGREKLFF. In DNA, the CDR3 is TGTGCCAGCAGTTATAGCAGTGGACGGGAAAAACTGTTTTTT. This chain joins TRBV6-6 and TRBJ1-4; D gene unclear. Deletions cut 3 bases from V and 8 bases from J, with 13 bases between. The CDR3 has 14 amino acids. Germline assignment: CDR1 MNHNY and CDR2 SVGAGI (reference sequence).

This clone has a single count. The genes are TRBV19 and TRBJ2-7; D not certain. The CDR3 runs 13 residues. Per germline, CDR1 LNHDA and CDR2 SQIVND (reference sequence). Trimming removed 7 bases from V and 1 base from J, with 11 bases in between. The CDR3 loop reads CASNSGTSYEQYF. In nucleotides, the CDR3 is TGTGCCAGTAACTCGGGCACTTCCTACGAGCAGTACTTC.

This chain connects TRBV18 to TRBJ2-7; the D is unclear. This CDR3 has 14 amino acids. Trimming removed 4 bases at V and 0 bases at J, with 10 bases between. The germline CDR1 and CDR2 sequences are KGHSH and LQKENI. The CDR3 DNA reads TGTGCCAGCTCACAGTACGACCCCTCCTACGAGCAGTACTTC. Translated, it gives CASSQYDPSYEQYF.

This clone was seen once. The chain is built from TRBV7-9 and TRBJ2-6, with a possible D match to TRBD2 (5 bases). The V end lost 2 bases, the J end lost 3 bases, and 8 bases lay between the germline ends. This CDR3 is built from 15 residues. Germline loops: CDR1 SEHNR, CDR2 FQNEAQ (reference sequence). The CDR3 is CASSLRSGGANVLTF. The CDR3 region has the DNA TGTGCCAGCAGCTTAAGGAGCGGTGGGGCCAACGTCCTGACTTTC.

The CDR3 spells CASSLDRGESDTQYF. CDR3 bases: TGCGCCAGCAGCTTGGATCGGGGGGAATCAGATACGCAGTATTTT. The chain combines TRBV5-1 with TRBJ2-3, with 7 bases identical to TRBD2. The V gene end was trimmed by 0 bases and the J gene end by 4 bases; junction bases not matched to a gene: 5. In germline, CDR1 is SGHRS, CDR2 YFSETQ. The CDR3 runs to 15 residues. Full variable domain (outside the CDR3, taken from reference TRBV5-1 and TRBJ2-3): KAGVTQTPRYLIKTRGQQVTLSCSPISGHRSVSWYQQTPGQGLQFLFEYFSETQRNKGNFPGRFSGRQFSNSRSEMNVSTLELGDSALYLCASSLDRGESDTQYFGPGTRLTVL.

V and J are TRBV5-1 and TRBJ2-7, with TRBD1 matching 8 bases. V gave up 2 bases and J gave up 3 bases; unmatched junction bases: 10. Germline CDR1 SGHRS, CDR2 YFSETQ. There are 16 residues in the CDR3. The CDR3 is CASSFYGQGTYYEQYF. As DNA, the CDR3 is TGCGCCAGCAGCTTTTACGGACAGGGTACTTACTACGAGCAGTACTTC.

The table lists this clone with a count of one. The chain is built from TRBV27 and TRBJ1-5; possible D gene TRBD1, 5 bases. The CDR3 runs to 14 residues. The V gene's germline CDR1 is MNHEY and CDR2 SMNVEV (reference sequence). V was clipped by 0 bases and J by 7 bases, with 10 bases between them. The CDR3 loop is CASSLSIGTQPQHF. As DNA, the CDR3 is TGTGCCAGCAGTTTATCAATAGGGACCCAGCCCCAGCATTTT.

The rearrangement uses TRBV7-3 and TRBJ2-1; a weak D match, TRBD2 (5 bases). This CDR3 is 14 amino acids long. The germline V gene encodes CDR1 SGHTA and CDR2 FQGTGA. Trimming removed 5 bases from V and 10 bases from J, with 18 bases in between. CDR3 sequence reads: CASSPEGRVGEQFF. CDR3 coding DNA: TGTGCCAGCAGCCCCGAGGGTCGGGTCGGAGAGCAGTTCTTC.

This chain uses TRBV6-1 with TRBJ1-2; D not certain. The V gene's germline CDR1 is MNHNS and CDR2 SASEGT. The CDR3 is 13 residues long. V lost 2 bases and J 3 bases, leaving 7 bases between the germline ends. The CDR3 coding sequence is TGTGCCAGCAGTGAAAGGCAGGACTATGGCTACACCTTC. Its protein product is CASSERQDYGYTF.